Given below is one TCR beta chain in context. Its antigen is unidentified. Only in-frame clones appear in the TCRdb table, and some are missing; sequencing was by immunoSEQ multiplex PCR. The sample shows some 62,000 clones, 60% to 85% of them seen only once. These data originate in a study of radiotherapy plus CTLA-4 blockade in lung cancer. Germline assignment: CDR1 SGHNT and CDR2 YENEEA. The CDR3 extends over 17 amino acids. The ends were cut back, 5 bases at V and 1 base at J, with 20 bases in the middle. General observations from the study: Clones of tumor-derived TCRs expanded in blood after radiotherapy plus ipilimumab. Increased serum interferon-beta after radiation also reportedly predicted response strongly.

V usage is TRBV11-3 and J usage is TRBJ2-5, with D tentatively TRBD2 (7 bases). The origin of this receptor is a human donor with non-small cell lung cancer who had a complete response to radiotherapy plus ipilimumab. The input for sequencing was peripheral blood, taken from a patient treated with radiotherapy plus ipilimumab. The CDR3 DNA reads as TGTGCCAGCAGCCTTACGGGGGCGCGCGGGGGCCAAGAGACCCAGTACTTC. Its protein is CASSLTGARGGQETQYF.